The next 8 T cell receptor beta chains were all read from a single sample in a study of blood T cell repertoires in COVID-19. The data were produced by immunoSEQ multiplex PCR, yet TCRdb's version contains in-frame clones alone and is incomplete. The repertoire holds about 150,000 clones, with roughly nine tenths as singletons. The source material was peripheral blood. The source is a woman aged 60-75 years with active COVID-19.

The table lists this clone with a count of one. V is TRBV5-1 and J is TRBJ2-2; D is undetermined. V lost 1 base and J 2 bases, leaving 6 bases between the germline ends. Germline loops: CDR1 SGHRS, CDR2 YFSETQ. This CDR3 region has 14 residues. The CDR3 sequence is CASSLLSNTGELFF. For the CDR3, the DNA is TGCGCCAGCAGCTTGCTTAGTAACACCGGGGAGCTGTTTTTT.

This clone was recorded once. The V gene is TRBV28, the J gene TRBJ1-6, with TRBD1 as a possible D gene (5 bases). Germline V gene data show CDR1 as MDHEN and CDR2 as SYDVKM. This CDR3 is 14 amino acids long. V was trimmed by 6 bases and J by 9 bases, leaving 15 bases between them. The CDR3 bases are TGTGCCAGCAGCCTTACCTATGACAGTTCACCCCTCCACTTT. Protein product: CASSLTYDSSPLHF.

J is TRBJ1-4 and V is TRBV9; the match to TRBD1 covers 7 bases. The CDR3 is 15 amino acids. Germline lookup yields CDR1 SGDLS and CDR2 YYNGEE. Trimming at V came to 2 bases and at J to 0 bases, leaving 1 base not matched to a gene. CDR3 bases: TGTGCCAGCAGCGTTCAGGGGGCAACTAATGAAAAACTGTTTTTT. Amino acids: CASSVQGATNEKLFF. Full variable domain (outside the CDR3, taken from reference TRBV9 and TRBJ1-4): DSGVTQTPKHLITATGQRVTLRCSPRSGDLSVYWYQQSLDQGLQFLIQYYNGEERAKGNILERFSAQQFPDLHSELNLSSLELGDSALYFCASSVQGATNEKLFFGSGTQLSVL.

The chain joins TRBV27 to TRBJ1-2, with 9 bases lining up with TRBD1. Germline values: CDR1 MNHEY, CDR2 SMNVEV (reference sequence). V was clipped by 5 bases and J by 5 bases; unmatched bases: 6. CDR3 length: 14 residues. CDR3 DNA sequence: TGTGCCAGCAGTGGGCTGGGACAGGGTTATGGCTACACCTTC. Translated, it gives CASSGLGQGYGYTF.

Comments on this clone: The sample contains more than one DNA sequence encoding this CDR3. This CDR3 is CASSSQIGGEQYF. For the CDR3, the DNA is TGTGCCAGCAGCAGCCAAATCGGGGGCGAGCAGTACTTC. J is TRBJ2-7 and V is TRBV21-1; the table gives TRBD2 as D, unverified against the DNA. TRBV21-1 is shown as a pseudogene. The CDR3 consists of 13 residues.

This chain joins TRBV7-2 and TRBJ2-5; 8 positions agree with TRBD2. The CDR3 runs 13 residues. With 6 bases clipped from V and 2 bases from J, the junction kept 2 bases outside the gene matches. Germline CDR1 reads SGHTA; CDR2 reads FQGNSA. The CDR3 DNA is TGTGCCAGCAGACCTAGCGGGCAAGAGACCCAGTACTTC. As protein: CASRPSGQETQYF. The full variable domain, completed using reference TRBV7-2 and TRBJ2-5, is GAGVSQSPSNKVTEKGKDVELRCDPISGHTALYWYRQSLGQGLEFLIYFQGNSAPDKSGLPSDRFSAERTGGSVSTLTIQRTQQEDSAVYLCASRPSGQETQYFGPGTRLLVL.

The chain recombines TRBV5-5 with TRBJ1-5; TRBD1 is a possible D gene (6 bases). This CDR3 is built from 15 residues. Germline CDR1 is SGHKS and CDR2 is YYEKEE (reference sequence). The V end was cut by 4 bases, the J end by 3 bases, with 14 bases between. The CDR3 is CASSASTGLNQPQHF. CDR3 DNA sequence: TGTGCCAGCAGCGCCTCTACAGGGCTCAATCAGCCCCAGCATTTT.

This clone has just one count. The chain has TRBV4-2 and TRBJ1-3, with D perhaps TRBD1 (6 bases). The CDR3 loop spans 15 amino acids. Germline CDR1 is LGHNA and CDR2 is YNFKEQ. The ends were cut back, 0 bases at V and 1 base at J, with 7 bases in the middle. In DNA, the CDR3 is TGTGCCAGCAGCCAAGATACAGGGTCTGGAAACACCATATATTTT. It is translated as CASSQDTGSGNTIYF.